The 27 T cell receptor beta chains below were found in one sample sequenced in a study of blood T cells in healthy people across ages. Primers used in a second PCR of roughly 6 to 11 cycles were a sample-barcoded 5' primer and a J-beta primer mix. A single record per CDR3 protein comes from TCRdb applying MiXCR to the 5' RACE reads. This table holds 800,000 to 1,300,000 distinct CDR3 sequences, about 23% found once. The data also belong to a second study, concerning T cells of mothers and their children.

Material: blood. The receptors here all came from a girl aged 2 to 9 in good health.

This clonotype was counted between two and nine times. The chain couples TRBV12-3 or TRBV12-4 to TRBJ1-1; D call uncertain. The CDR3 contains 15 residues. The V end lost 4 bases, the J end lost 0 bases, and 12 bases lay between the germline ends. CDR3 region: CASSSVGRLNTEAFF. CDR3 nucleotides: TGTGCCAGCAGTTCCGTGGGGAGGCTGAACACTGAAGCTTTCTTT.

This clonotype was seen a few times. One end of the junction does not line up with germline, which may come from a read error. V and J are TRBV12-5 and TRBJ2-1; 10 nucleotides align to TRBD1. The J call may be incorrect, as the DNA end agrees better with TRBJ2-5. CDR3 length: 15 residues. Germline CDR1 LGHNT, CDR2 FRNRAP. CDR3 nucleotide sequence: TGTGCCAGTGGTTTGTCCGGGACAGGGGACGAGACCCAGTACTTC. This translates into CASGLSGTGDETQYF.

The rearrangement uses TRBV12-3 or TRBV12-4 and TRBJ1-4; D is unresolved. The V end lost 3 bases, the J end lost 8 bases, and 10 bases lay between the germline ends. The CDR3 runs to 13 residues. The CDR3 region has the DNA TGTGCCAGCAGTTTTGGGGAGGGCGAAAAACTGTTTTTT. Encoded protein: CASSFGEGEKLFF.

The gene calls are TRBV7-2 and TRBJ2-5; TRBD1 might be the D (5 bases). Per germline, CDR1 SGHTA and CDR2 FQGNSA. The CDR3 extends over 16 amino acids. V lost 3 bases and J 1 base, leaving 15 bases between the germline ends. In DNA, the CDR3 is TGTGCCAGCAGCTTCTGGTTAGGGGCAAGCCAAGAGACCCAGTACTTC. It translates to CASSFWLGASQETQYF.

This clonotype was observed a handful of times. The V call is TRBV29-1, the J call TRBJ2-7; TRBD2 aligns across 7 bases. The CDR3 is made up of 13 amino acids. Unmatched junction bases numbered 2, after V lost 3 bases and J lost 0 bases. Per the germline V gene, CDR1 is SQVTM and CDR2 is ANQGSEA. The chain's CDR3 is CSVDGGGSYEQYF. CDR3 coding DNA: TGCAGCGTTGACGGCGGGGGCTCCTACGAGCAGTACTTC.

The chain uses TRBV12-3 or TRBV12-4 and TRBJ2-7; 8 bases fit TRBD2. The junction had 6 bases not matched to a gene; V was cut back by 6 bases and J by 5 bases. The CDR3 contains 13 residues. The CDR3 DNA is TGTGCCAGCAGATCCAGACTAGCGAACGAGCAGTACTTC. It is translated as CASRSRLANEQYF.

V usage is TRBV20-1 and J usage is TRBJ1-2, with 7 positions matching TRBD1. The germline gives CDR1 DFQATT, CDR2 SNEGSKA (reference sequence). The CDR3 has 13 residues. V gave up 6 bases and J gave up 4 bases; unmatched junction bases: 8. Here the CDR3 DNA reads TGCAGTGCCAGGGACAGAAACTTCTATGGCTACACCTTC. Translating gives CSARDRNFYGYTF.

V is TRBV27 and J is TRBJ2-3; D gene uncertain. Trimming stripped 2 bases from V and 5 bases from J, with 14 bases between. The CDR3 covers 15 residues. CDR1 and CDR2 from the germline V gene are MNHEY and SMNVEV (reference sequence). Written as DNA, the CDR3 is TGTGCCAGCAGTTTACGGCTCGGAAGGGAAGATACGCAGTATTTT. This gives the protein CASSLRLGREDTQYF.

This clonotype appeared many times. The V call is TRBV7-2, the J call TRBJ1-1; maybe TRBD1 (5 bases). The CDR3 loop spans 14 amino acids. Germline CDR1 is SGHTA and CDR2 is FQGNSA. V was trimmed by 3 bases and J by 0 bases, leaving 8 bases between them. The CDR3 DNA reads TGTGCCAGCAGCTTGCAGGGTCTGAACACTGAAGCTTTCTTT. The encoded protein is CASSLQGLNTEAFF.

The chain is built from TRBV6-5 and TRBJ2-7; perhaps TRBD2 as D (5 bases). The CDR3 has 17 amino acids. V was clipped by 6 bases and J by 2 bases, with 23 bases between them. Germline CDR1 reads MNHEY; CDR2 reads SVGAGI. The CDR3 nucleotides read TGTGCCAGCAGCCGGGGTTCCAAAACCATCTCAGCCTACGAGCAGTACTTC. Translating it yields CASSRGSKTISAYEQYF.

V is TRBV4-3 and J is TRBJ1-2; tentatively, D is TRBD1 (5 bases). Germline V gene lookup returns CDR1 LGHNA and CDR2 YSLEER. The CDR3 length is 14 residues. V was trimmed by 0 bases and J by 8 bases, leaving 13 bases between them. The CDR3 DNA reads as TGCGCCAGCAGCCAAGATTGGCAGGGTCAGGGCTACACCTTC. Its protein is CASSQDWQGQGYTF.

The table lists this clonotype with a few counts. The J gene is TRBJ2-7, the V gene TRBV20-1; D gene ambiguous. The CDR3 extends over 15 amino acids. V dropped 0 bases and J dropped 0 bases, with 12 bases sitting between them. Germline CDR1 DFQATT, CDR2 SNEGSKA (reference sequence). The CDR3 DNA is TGCAGTGCTAGAGATCTGAAGGGTTCCTCCTACGAGCAGTACTTC. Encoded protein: CSARDLKGSSYEQYF.

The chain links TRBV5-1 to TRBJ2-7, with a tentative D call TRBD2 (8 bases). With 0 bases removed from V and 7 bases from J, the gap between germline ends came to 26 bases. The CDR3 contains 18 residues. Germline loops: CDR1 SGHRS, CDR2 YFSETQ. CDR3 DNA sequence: TGCGCCAGCAGCTTGGGGACAGGCCTGGGACTAGAAGCGGGGGAGCAGTACTTC. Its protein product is CASSLGTGLGLEAGEQYF.

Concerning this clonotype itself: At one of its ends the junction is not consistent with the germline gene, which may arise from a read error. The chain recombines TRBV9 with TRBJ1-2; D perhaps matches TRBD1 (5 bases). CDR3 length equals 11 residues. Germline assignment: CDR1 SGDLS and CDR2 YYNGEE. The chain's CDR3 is CASSPRQFWPF. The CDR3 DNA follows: TGTGCCAGCAGCCCGAGACAGTTTTGGCCCTTC.

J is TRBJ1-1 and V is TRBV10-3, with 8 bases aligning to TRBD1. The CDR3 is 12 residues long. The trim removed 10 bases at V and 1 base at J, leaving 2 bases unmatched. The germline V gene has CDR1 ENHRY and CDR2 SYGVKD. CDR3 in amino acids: CATTGGNTEAFF. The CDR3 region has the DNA TGTGCCACCACAGGGGGGAACACTGAAGCTTTCTTT.

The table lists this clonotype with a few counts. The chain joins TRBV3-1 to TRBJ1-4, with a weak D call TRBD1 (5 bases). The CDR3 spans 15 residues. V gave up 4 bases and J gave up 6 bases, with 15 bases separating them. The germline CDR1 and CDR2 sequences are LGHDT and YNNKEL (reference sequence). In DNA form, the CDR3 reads TGTGCCAGCAGCCCCATTGGGGGGTTGTATGAAAAACTGTTTTTT. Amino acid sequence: CASSPIGGLYEKLFF.

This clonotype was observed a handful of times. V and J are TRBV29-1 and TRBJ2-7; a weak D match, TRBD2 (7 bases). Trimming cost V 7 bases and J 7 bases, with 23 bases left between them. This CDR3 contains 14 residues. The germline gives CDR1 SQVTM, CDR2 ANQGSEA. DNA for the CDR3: TGCAGCGCAGAGGGGGAGCGGGGATCTTTGGAGCAGTACTTC. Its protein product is CSAEGERGSLEQYF.

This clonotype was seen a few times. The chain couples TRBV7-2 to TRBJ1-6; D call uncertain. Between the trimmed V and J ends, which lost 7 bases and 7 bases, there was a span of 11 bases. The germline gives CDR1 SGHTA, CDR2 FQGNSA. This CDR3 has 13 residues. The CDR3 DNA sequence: TGTGCCAGCATTGCAGGTGTCAATTCACCCCTCCACTTT. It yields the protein CASIAGVNSPLHF.

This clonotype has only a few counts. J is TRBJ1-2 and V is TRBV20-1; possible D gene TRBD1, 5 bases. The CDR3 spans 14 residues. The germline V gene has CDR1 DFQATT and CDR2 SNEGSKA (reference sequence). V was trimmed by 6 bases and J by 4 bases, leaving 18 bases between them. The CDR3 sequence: CSAHPGRDPYGYTF. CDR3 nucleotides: TGCAGTGCCCACCCGGGGAGGGACCCCTATGGCTACACCTTC.

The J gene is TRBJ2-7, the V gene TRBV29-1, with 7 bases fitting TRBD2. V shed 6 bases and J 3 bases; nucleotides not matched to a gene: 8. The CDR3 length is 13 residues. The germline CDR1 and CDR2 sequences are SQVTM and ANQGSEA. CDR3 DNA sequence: TGCAGCGTCAAGCGGGGAGAAGACTACGAGCAGTACTTC. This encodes CSVKRGEDYEQYF.

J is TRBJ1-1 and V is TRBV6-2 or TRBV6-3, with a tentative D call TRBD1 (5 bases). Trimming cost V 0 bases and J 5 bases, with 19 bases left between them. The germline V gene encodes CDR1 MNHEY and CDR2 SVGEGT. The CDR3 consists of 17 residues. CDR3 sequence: CASSYSTGTEVKTEAFF. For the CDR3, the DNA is TGTGCCAGCAGTTACTCAACCGGGACTGAGGTTAAAACTGAAGCTTTCTTT.

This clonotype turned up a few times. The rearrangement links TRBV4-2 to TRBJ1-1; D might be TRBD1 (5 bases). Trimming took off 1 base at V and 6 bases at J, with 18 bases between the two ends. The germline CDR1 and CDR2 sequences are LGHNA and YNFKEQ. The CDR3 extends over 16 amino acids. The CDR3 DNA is TGTGCCAGCAGCCAAGTTCATGCATCACAGGCAGCTGAAGCTTTCTTT. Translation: CASSQVHASQAAEAFF.

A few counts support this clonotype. CDR3 sequence reads: CASSQDTSGGAVGELFF. CDR3 sequence (DNA): TGTGCCAGCAGCCAAGATACAAGCGGGGGGGCGGTCGGGGAGCTGTTTTTT. The chain carries TRBV4-2 and TRBJ2-2, with TRBD2 identical over 10 bases. V shed 0 bases and J 7 bases; nucleotides not matched to a gene: 8. Germline-derived CDR1 and CDR2 are LGHNA and YNFKEQ. The CDR3 has 17 amino acids.

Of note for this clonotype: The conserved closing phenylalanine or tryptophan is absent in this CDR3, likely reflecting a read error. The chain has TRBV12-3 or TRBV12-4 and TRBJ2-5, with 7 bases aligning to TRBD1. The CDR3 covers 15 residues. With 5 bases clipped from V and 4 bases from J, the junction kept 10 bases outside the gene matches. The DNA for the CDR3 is TGTGCCAGCAGTCAATTACAGGGGCTACGAGAGACCCAGTACCTC. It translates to CASSQLQGLRETQYL.

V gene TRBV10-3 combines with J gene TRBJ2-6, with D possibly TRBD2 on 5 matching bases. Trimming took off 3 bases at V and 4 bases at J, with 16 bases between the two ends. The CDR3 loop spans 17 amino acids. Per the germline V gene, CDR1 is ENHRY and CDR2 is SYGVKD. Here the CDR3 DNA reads TGTGCCATCAGTGACGGTCGGGGTCCGGACGGGGCCAACGTCCTGACTTTC. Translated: CAISDGRGPDGANVLTF.

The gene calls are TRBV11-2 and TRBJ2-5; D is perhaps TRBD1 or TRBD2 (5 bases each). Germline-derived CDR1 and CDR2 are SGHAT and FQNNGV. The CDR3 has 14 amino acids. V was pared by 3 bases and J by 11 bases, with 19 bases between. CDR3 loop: CASSFWGPRLEQYF. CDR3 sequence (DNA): TGTGCCAGCAGCTTCTGGGGACCACGACTGGAGCAGTACTTC.

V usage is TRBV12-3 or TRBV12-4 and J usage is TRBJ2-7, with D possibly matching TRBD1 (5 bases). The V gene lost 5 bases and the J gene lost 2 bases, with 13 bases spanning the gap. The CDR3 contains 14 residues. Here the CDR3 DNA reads TGTGCCAGCAGTCAATTAGACAGACCCTACGAGCAGTACTTC. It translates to CASSQLDRPYEQYF.